A single sample gave rise to the 12 T cell receptor beta chains below, sequenced in a study of breast tumors, draining lymph nodes, adjacent tissues. TCRdb fed the multiplex PCR reads into MiXCR, producing one record per CDR3 protein. This table holds about 63,000 distinct CDR3 sequences, less than 60% found once. The sample consisted of breast tumor tissue. The receptors here all came from a female donor with breast cancer. Some clones in this sample may be carry-over from other donors' samples.

This chain links TRBV9 with TRBJ1-5, with D possibly matching TRBD1 (5 bases). CDR3 size: 16 residues. Germline V gene lookup returns CDR1 SGDLS and CDR2 YYNGEE. Trimming left V 3 bases short and J 2 bases short, with 15 bases between. The CDR3 nucleotides read TGTGCCAGCAGCGCATCAATTGGGGCCGGCAATCAGCCCCAGCATTTT. As protein: CASSASIGAGNQPQHF.

The rearrangement joins TRBV2 to TRBJ2-5; TRBD1 agrees at 8 bases. V shed 6 bases and J 7 bases; nucleotides not matched to a gene: 13. The CDR3 length is 15 residues. Germline CDR1 is SNHLY and CDR2 is FYNNEI. This chain's CDR3 is CASSKDRVSAGTQYF. The CDR3 region has the DNA TGTGCCAGCAGCAAGGACAGGGTATCGGCGGGGACCCAGTACTTC.

This clonotype was detected many times. The rearrangement uses TRBV5-1 and TRBJ2-5; 8 positions agree with TRBD2. J lost 4 bases, V lost 3 bases, and 5 bases had no gene match. Germline V lookup: CDR1 SGHRS, CDR2 YFSETQ. The CDR3 contains 14 residues. As DNA, the CDR3 is TGCGCCAGCAGCTCAAGCGGGAGAGGAGAGACCCAGTACTTC. Its translation: CASSSSGRGETQYF.

This clonotype showed up many times. This chain's CDR3 is CASRGGGSGNEQFF. The CDR3 DNA follows: TGTGCCAGCAGAGGTGGCGGGAGTGGTAATGAGCAGTTCTTC. This sequence joins TRBV6-2 or TRBV6-3 and TRBJ2-1; TRBD2 agrees at 7 bases. The CDR3 totals 14 residues. The trim removed 6 bases at V and 7 bases at J, leaving 9 bases unmatched. The germline gives CDR1 MNHEY, CDR2 SVGEGT.

The rearrangement joins TRBV9 to TRBJ1-6, with D possibly being TRBD1 (5 bases). The germline V gene has CDR1 SGDLS and CDR2 YYNGEE. V gave up 1 base and J gave up 6 bases, with 14 bases separating them. The CDR3 is 16 amino acids. CDR3 sequence: CASSVSPKGPNSPLHF. The CDR3 DNA reads TGTGCCAGCAGCGTATCACCGAAGGGACCTAATTCACCCCTCCACTTT. Full variable domain (rest looked up from reference TRBV9 and TRBJ1-6): DSGVTQTPKHLITATGQRVTLRCSPRSGDLSVYWYQQSLDQGLQFLIQYYNGEERAKGNILERFSAQQFPDLHSELNLSSLELGDSALYFCASSVSPKGPNSPLHFGNGTRLTVT.

The table lists this clonotype with many counts. The chain couples TRBV18 to TRBJ2-3, with D hard to call. This CDR3 is 13 amino acids long. The germline V gene encodes CDR1 KGHSH and CDR2 LQKENI. The V gene lost 3 bases and the J gene lost 3 bases, with 7 bases spanning the gap. In nucleotides, the CDR3 is TGTGCCAGCTCACCGAGTCAGACAGATACGCAGTATTTT. Translated: CASSPSQTDTQYF.

The chain combines TRBV7-8 with TRBJ2-7; a possible D gene is TRBD1 (5 bases). Germline CDR1 SGHVS, CDR2 FQNEAQ. This CDR3 has 12 amino acids. V was pared by 5 bases and J by 9 bases, with 14 bases between. The CDR3 loop is CASSQLQAVQYF. The DNA for the CDR3 is TGTGCCAGCAGCCAATTACAGGCTGTGCAGTACTTC.

Only one count was recorded for this clonotype. The gene calls are TRBV5-1 and TRBJ2-3; TRBD2 matches 8 bases. The CDR3 loop spans 18 amino acids. V lost 1 base and J lost 0; bases outside the gene matches: 10. CDR1 and CDR2 (germline): SGHRS, YFSETQ. CDR3 sequence (DNA): TGCGCCAGCAGCTTGTTCGTTAGCGGGACGGCTAGCACAGATACGCAGTATTTT. This encodes CASSLFVSGTASTDTQYF. Full variable domain (remainder filled in from reference TRBV5-1 and TRBJ2-3): KAGVTQTPRYLIKTRGQQVTLSCSPISGHRSVSWYQQTPGQGLQFLFEYFSETQRNKGNFPGRFSGRQFSNSRSEMNVSTLELGDSALYLCASSLFVSGTASTDTQYFGPGTRLTVL.

The rearrangement joins TRBV2 to TRBJ2-6; 14 bases align to TRBD2. Trimming cost V 6 bases and J 4 bases; bases outside gene matches: 11. Looked up from germline, CDR1 is SNHLY and CDR2 is FYNNEI. CDR3 length: 19 residues. The CDR3 DNA reads as TGTGCCAGCAGGTTGACTAGCGGGGGGGCGAACACCGGGGCCAACGTCCTGACTTTC. Translation: CASRLTSGGANTGANVLTF. Full variable domain (rest looked up from reference TRBV2 and TRBJ2-6): EPEVTQTPSHQVTQMGQEVILRCVPISNHLYFYWYRQILGQKVEFLVSFYNNEISEKSEIFDDQFSVERPDGSNFTLKIRSTKLEDSAMYFCASRLTSGGANTGANVLTFGAGSRLTVL.

The gene calls are TRBV19 and TRBJ2-4; possibly TRBD1 for D (6 bases). V gave up 3 bases and J gave up 7 bases, with 10 bases separating them. This CDR3 is built from 13 residues. From germline, CDR1 is LNHDA and CDR2 SQIVND (reference sequence). The CDR3 bases are TGTGCCAGTAGTATTGGCAGGGGTAACATTCAGTACTTC. Protein: CASSIGRGNIQYF.

In this sample, this clonotype turned up many times. This chain joins TRBV2 and TRBJ2-5; D remains ambiguous. CDR3 size: 12 residues. V dropped 6 bases and J dropped 0 bases, with 5 bases sitting between them. Germline CDR1 is SNHLY and CDR2 is FYNNEI. Here the CDR3 DNA reads TGTGCCAGCAGGTCGAACCAAGAGACCCAGTACTTC. This gives the protein CASRSNQETQYF.

This clonotype has a count of ten or more. One end of the junction is discordant with germline, which a read error may explain. CDR3 amino acids: CASSPPRTGPNYGYTF. For the CDR3, the DNA is TGTGCCAGCTCTCCACCGCGGACAGGGCCTAACTATGGCTACACCTTC. The rearrangement uses TRBV18 and TRBJ1-2; 8 bases line up with TRBD1. The CDR3 totals 16 residues. Germline lookup yields CDR1 KGHSH and CDR2 LQKENI.